Sequencing of this T cell receptor (beta chain) was carried out in a study of blood T cell repertoires in COVID-19. Turning to the study itself: Samples of COVID-19 (acute and convalescent) were obtained from the United States, Italy and Spain. PBMCs, B-cell-depleted T cells, or T cells were the source of the cDNA or gDNA that made up the material.

Trimming at V came to 0 bases and at J to 2 bases, leaving 5 bases not matched to a gene. CDR3 length equals 16 residues. Germline V gene data show CDR1 as SGHRS and CDR2 as YFSETQ. As processed by the authors: Amplified reference gene primers provided the basis for estimating nucleated cell counts. The protocol was immunoSEQ multiplex PCR, while the TCRdb copy is restricted to in-frame clones and leaves out a portion. Clonal size and the V and J genes are those of that table, whereas D and trimming came from the DNA. The data show 260,000 or so clones, 65% to 90% seen once. This clonotype was obtained from a woman aged 70 to 79 with acute or convalescent COVID-19. The chain couples TRBV5-1 to TRBJ2-1, with 7 bases that match TRBD2. The source material was peripheral blood. The CDR3: CASSLDGGRAYNEQFF. Written as DNA, the CDR3 is TGCGCCAGCAGCTTGGACGGGGGGAGGGCCTACAATGAGCAGTTCTTC. Based on the CDR3 plus reference TRBV5-1 and TRBJ2-1, the full variable domain is KAGVTQTPRYLIKTRGQQVTLSCSPISGHRSVSWYQQTPGQGLQFLFEYFSETQRNKGNFPGRFSGRQFSNSRSEMNVSTLELGDSALYLCASSLDGGRAYNEQFFGPGTRLTVL.